The 30 T cell receptor beta chains given below trace back to one sample, sequenced in a study of control samples from healthy donors and cancer patients. TCRdb's copy holds only in-frame clones and misses some; the assay was immunoSEQ multiplex PCR. Among around 13,000 clones listed, approximately 93% were seen once. Sequenced material: PBMCs. These TCRs come from a man aged 65 to 79 with head and neck cancer.

The chain couples TRBV7-9 to TRBJ2-7, with D perhaps matching TRBD2 (5 bases). CDR1 SEHNR and CDR2 FQNEAQ come from the germline V gene (reference sequence). The ends were cut back, 4 bases at V and 7 bases at J, with 14 bases in the middle. This CDR3 region has 13 residues. CDR3: CASSSSGVTEQYF. In nucleotides, the CDR3 is TGTGCCAGCAGCTCCTCCGGGGTTACTGAGCAGTACTTC.

The chain recombines TRBV5-5 with TRBJ2-1, with 10 positions matching TRBD1. Germline V gene data show CDR1 as SGHKS and CDR2 as YYEKEE (reference sequence). V lost 5 bases, J lost 4 bases, and 6 bases stayed unmatched. This CDR3 comprises 15 residues. CDR3 amino acids: CASSIRDRGYNEQFF. The CDR3 coding sequence is TGTGCCAGCAGTATCCGGGACAGGGGATACAATGAGCAGTTCTTC. The full variable domain, in which reference TRBV5-5 and TRBJ2-1 provide the parts outside the CDR3, is DAGVTQSPTHLIKTRGQQVTLRCSPISGHKSVSWYQQVLGQGPQFIFQYYEKEERGRGNFPDRFSARQFPNYSSELNVNALLLGDSALYLCASSIRDRGYNEQFFGPGTRLTVL.

Notes on this clone: This sample also contains other DNA sequences that code for the same CDR3. This rearrangement joins TRBV5-1 to TRBJ2-1, with 11 bases aligning to TRBD2. J lost 4 bases, V lost 4 bases, and 10 bases had no gene match. The V gene's germline CDR1 is SGHRS and CDR2 YFSETQ. The CDR3 runs 17 residues. The CDR3 protein is CASSPGGSGRGYNEQFF. DNA of the CDR3: TGCGCCAGCAGCCCCGGGGGTAGCGGGAGGGGGTACAATGAGCAGTTCTTC.

The chain is built from TRBV5-4 and TRBJ1-5; unclear D gene. Trimming stripped 4 bases from V and 4 bases from J, with 21 bases between. CDR1 and CDR2 from the germline V gene are SGHNT and YYREEE (reference sequence). The CDR3 loop spans 17 amino acids. The DNA for the CDR3 is TGTGCCAGCAGCGCCTACGGGCCCAGCTCTCCAAATCAGCCCCAGCATTTT. As protein: CASSAYGPSSPNQPQHF.

The chain is built from TRBV10-3 and TRBJ2-3; D possibly uses TRBD1 or TRBD2 (5 bases each). Trimming took off 4 bases at V and 3 bases at J, with 8 bases between the two ends. Germline CDR1 ENHRY, CDR2 SYGVKD. This CDR3 comprises 13 residues. DNA for the CDR3: TGTGCCATCAGTGCCAGGGAGACAGATACGCAGTATTTT. Translating gives CAISARETDTQYF.

The rearrangement links TRBV2 to TRBJ2-4; 13 positions agree with TRBD2. V lost 4 bases and J lost 8; bases outside the gene matches: 8. The CDR3 extends over 16 amino acids. The V gene's germline CDR1 is SNHLY and CDR2 FYNNEI. The CDR3 protein is CASSAGTSGNGDIQYF. In DNA, the CDR3 is TGTGCCAGCAGTGCAGGGACTAGCGGGAATGGGGACATTCAGTACTTC.

This clone was seen only once. CDR3 amino acids: CATGGGYGETQYF. CDR3 DNA sequence: TGCGCCACCGGGGGAGGGTACGGTGAGACCCAGTACTTC. The rearrangement links TRBV5-1 to TRBJ2-5; TRBD2 agrees at 7 bases. Germline V CDR1 and CDR2: SGHRS, YFSETQ. After removal of 9 bases from V and 5 bases from J, the junction contained 10 bases not matched to a gene. This CDR3 spans 13 amino acids.

The genes are TRBV19 and TRBJ2-7; 9 nucleotides line up with TRBD2. The CDR3 length is 15 residues. The V segment lost 3 bases and the J segment 5 bases; nucleotides outside the gene matches: 8. CDR1 and CDR2 (germline): LNHDA, SQIVND (reference sequence). CDR3 sequence (DNA): TGTGCCAGTAGTATCTGGTCTAGCGGGATCGACGAGCAGTACTTC. This sequence encodes CASSIWSSGIDEQYF.

The V and J genes are TRBV6-2 or TRBV6-3 and TRBJ1-1; 7 positions match TRBD1. Germline V CDR1 and CDR2: MNHEY, SVGEGT. J lost 7 bases, V lost 6 bases, and 2 bases had no gene match. The CDR3 runs 11 residues. The CDR3 loop reads CASSQGGEAFF. CDR3 sequence (DNA): TGTGCCAGCAGCCAGGGGGGTGAAGCTTTCTTT.

Only one count was recorded for this clone. This chain joins TRBV7-9 and TRBJ2-5, with TRBD1 identical over 9 bases. The CDR3 has 16 amino acids. V shed 5 bases and J 2 bases; nucleotides not matched to a gene: 9. Germline V CDR1 and CDR2: SEHNR, FQNEAQ (reference sequence). In nucleotides, the CDR3 is TGTGCCAGCAGCCCCGACCGGGACAGGGAACAAGAGACCCAGTACTTC. This gives the protein CASSPDRDREQETQYF. Complete variable domain (other parts from reference TRBV7-9 and TRBJ2-5): DTGVSQNPRHKITKRGQNVTFRCDPISEHNRLYWYRQTLGQGPEFLTYFQNEAQLEKSRLLSDRFSAERPKGSFSTLEIQRTEQGDSAMYLCASSPDRDREQETQYFGPGTRLLVL.

The rearrangement uses TRBV3-1 (or the pseudogene TRBV3-2) and TRBJ2-3; D possibly uses TRBD1 or TRBD2 (6 bases each). Germline lookup yields CDR1 LGHDT and CDR2 YNNKEL (reference sequence). Between the trimmed V and J ends, which lost 1 base and 3 bases, there was a span of 14 bases. The CDR3 is 16 amino acids. Here the CDR3 reads CASSQAGGRLTDTQYF. CDR3 DNA sequence: TGTGCCAGCAGCCAAGCTGGGGGGCGGTTAACAGATACGCAGTATTTT.

The chain uses TRBV12-3 or TRBV12-4 and TRBJ2-5, with D unclear. The length of the CDR3 is 12 residues. Trimming took off 2 bases at V and 9 bases at J, with 10 bases between the two ends. The CDR3 spells CASSLWDKAQYF. CDR3 in DNA: TGTGCCAGCAGTTTATGGGATAAGGCCCAGTACTTC.

The chain employs TRBV7-3 and TRBJ1-1; D remains ambiguous. The germline V gene has CDR1 SGHTA and CDR2 FQGTGA. V lost 2 bases to trimming and J lost 3 bases, with 7 bases between them. The CDR3 spans 13 residues. CDR3 bases: TGTGCCAGCAGCTTATTGGCGGACACTGAAGCTTTCTTT. Residues: CASSLLADTEAFF.

The chain employs TRBV2 and TRBJ2-6; no clear D gene. V shed 3 bases and J shed 0 bases, with 18 bases lying between them. CDR1 is SNHLY and CDR2 is FYNNEI in the germline V gene. The CDR3 is 19 amino acids. The CDR3 reads CASSEWSGMSNSGANVLTF. The CDR3, as DNA: TGTGCCAGCAGTGAGTGGTCGGGCATGTCTAACTCTGGGGCCAACGTCCTGACTTTC.

V usage is TRBV6-5 and J usage is TRBJ1-3, with TRBD1 matching 9 bases. This CDR3 has 14 residues. Germline V gives CDR1 MNHEY, CDR2 SVGAGI. The J segment lost 3 bases and the V segment lost 6 bases, leaving 3 bases of the junction unmatched. The CDR3 protein is CASRTGGSGNTIYF. The CDR3 DNA sequence: TGTGCCAGCAGGACAGGGGGAAGTGGAAACACCATATATTTT.

The chain carries TRBV5-1 and TRBJ1-3, with TRBD1 as a possible D gene (5 bases). V lost 4 bases to trimming and J lost 0 bases, with 14 bases between them. In germline, CDR1 is SGHRS, CDR2 YFSETQ. This CDR3 region has 16 residues. Here the CDR3 reads CASSPGHSSSGNTIYF. The CDR3 nucleotides read TGCGCCAGCAGCCCAGGACATTCCTCCTCTGGAAACACCATATATTTT.

A single count supports this clone. The rearrangement joins TRBV5-1 to TRBJ1-2; D is unresolved. The germline V gene has CDR1 SGHRS and CDR2 YFSETQ. CDR3 length: 12 amino acids. V was shortened by 4 bases and J by 5 bases, with 9 bases between the two germline ends. The CDR3 DNA reads as TGCGCCAGCAGCCAGGAAAGTTATGGCTACACCTTC. It codes for CASSQESYGYTF.

This chain joins TRBV7-9 and TRBJ1-2; 9 bases are shared with TRBD1. Germline V CDR1 and CDR2: SEHNR, FQNEAQ (reference sequence). The CDR3 is made up of 14 amino acids. The trim removed 4 bases at V and 2 bases at J, leaving 2 bases unmatched. CDR3 sequence reads: CASSWGQGNYGYTF. Written as DNA, the CDR3 is TGTGCCAGCAGCTGGGGACAGGGCAACTATGGCTACACCTTC.

The chain employs TRBV9 and TRBJ2-7, with TRBD2 as a possible D gene (6 bases). Germline V CDR1 and CDR2: SGDLS, YYNGEE. This CDR3 contains 14 residues. Trimming removed 3 bases at V and 0 bases at J, with 10 bases between. CDR3 residues: CASSAVGGSYEQYF. The CDR3 nucleotides read TGTGCCAGCAGCGCGGTGGGGGGCTCCTACGAGCAGTACTTC.

This rearrangement joins TRBV4-1 to TRBJ2-2; D might be TRBD2 (5 bases). CDR3 size: 15 residues. Germline V lookup: CDR1 MGHRA, CDR2 YSYEKL. V was pared by 1 base and J by 6 bases, with 12 bases between. In nucleotides, the CDR3 is TGCGCCAGCAGCCAAGGATTAGTAGCGTCCGGGGAGCTGTTTTTT. Protein product: CASSQGLVASGELFF.

The rearrangement uses TRBV6-5 and TRBJ2-1, with 7 bases identical to TRBD1. The J segment lost 4 bases and the V segment lost 8 bases, leaving 11 bases of the junction unmatched. The CDR3 has 15 residues. CDR1 is MNHEY and CDR2 is SVGAGI in the germline V gene. DNA of the CDR3: TGTGCCAGCGAGACGGGACAGTCTATGTACAATGAGCAGTTCTTC. It specifies CASETGQSMYNEQFF.

This chain connects TRBV6-5 to TRBJ1-2; D gene unclear. Germline CDR1 and CDR2: MNHEY and SVGAGI. The CDR3 totals 14 residues. Deletions cut 2 bases from V and 0 bases from J, with 7 bases between. In DNA, the CDR3 is TGTGCCAGCAGTTACGGGCTTACTAACTATGGCTACACCTTC. Translated: CASSYGLTNYGYTF.

The chain recombines TRBV5-1 with TRBJ2-1, with no clear D. This CDR3 is 15 amino acids long. V was shortened by 0 bases and J by 0 bases, with 7 bases between the two germline ends. CDR1 and CDR2 from the germline V gene are SGHRS and YFSETQ. The CDR3 nucleotides read TGCGCCAGCAGCTTGGTAGTTAACTCCTACAATGAGCAGTTCTTC. Amino acid sequence: CASSLVVNSYNEQFF.

The chain employs TRBV10-3 and TRBJ2-2; 11 bases match TRBD1. Looked up from germline, CDR1 is ENHRY and CDR2 is SYGVKD. V dropped 6 bases and J dropped 9; count of bases not matched to a gene: 12. The CDR3 consists of 16 residues. The DNA of the CDR3 is TGTGCCATCAGCCCTCCGGGACAGGGGGACACTAGGGAGCTGTTTTTT. Translated: CAISPPGQGDTRELFF.

The chain has TRBV11-2 and TRBJ2-7; D may be TRBD1 (6 bases). The CDR3 loop spans 15 amino acids. With 2 bases removed from V and 2 bases from J, the gap between germline ends came to 13 bases. The germline V gene has CDR1 SGHAT and CDR2 FQNNGV. The CDR3 region has the DNA TGTGCCAGCAGCTTACGGACAGACGGGGCCTACGAGCAGTACTTC. It codes for CASSLRTDGAYEQYF.

V is TRBV19 and J is TRBJ2-1; 8 bases align to TRBD2. V lost 6 bases to trimming and J lost 9 bases; unmatched junction nucleotides: 16. This CDR3 has 16 amino acids. Germline loops: CDR1 LNHDA, CDR2 SQIVND (reference sequence). The CDR3 DNA reads as TGTGCCAGTAGCGGTCCAGCGGGGGCCATTTGGAGTGAGCAGTTCTTC. Protein: CASSGPAGAIWSEQFF.

The chain combines TRBV9 with TRBJ1-2; tentatively, D is TRBD1 (5 bases). The CDR3 has 15 residues. Germline V gene sequence: CDR1 SGDLS, CDR2 YYNGEE. With 4 bases removed from V and 0 bases from J, the gap between germline ends came to 13 bases. The CDR3 is CASSLTQAPNYGYTF. Written as DNA, the CDR3 is TGTGCCAGCAGCCTTACACAGGCCCCTAACTATGGCTACACCTTC.

This clone was detected once. The chain recombines TRBV10-3 with TRBJ1-5; D is perhaps TRBD1 (5 bases). CDR3 length equals 15 residues. V lost 0 bases and J lost 3, with 9 bases in between. Looked up from germline, CDR1 is ENHRY and CDR2 is SYGVKD. The CDR3 region is CAISESQGVNQPQHF. CDR3 coding DNA: TGTGCCATCAGTGAGTCTCAGGGAGTCAATCAGCCCCAGCATTTT.

This clone was found once. The chain joins TRBV12-5 to TRBJ2-2, with 9 bases fitting TRBD2. Germline CDR1 and CDR2: LGHNT and FRNRAP. The CDR3 totals 16 residues. The junction had 0 bases not matched to a gene; V was cut back by 1 base and J by 0 bases. Written as DNA, the CDR3 is TGTGCTAGTGGTTTGGGACTAGCGGCGAACACCGGGGAGCTGTTTTTT. This encodes CASGLGLAANTGELFF.

The V and J genes are TRBV18 and TRBJ2-3; TRBD1 might be the D (5 bases). Trimming removed 2 bases at V and 2 bases at J, with 11 bases between. The CDR3 consists of 15 residues. CDR1 and CDR2 (germline): KGHSH, LQKENI. The CDR3 DNA follows: TGTGCCAGCTCACCATTCTCAGGGAACACAGATACGCAGTATTTT. This translates into CASSPFSGNTDTQYF. Full variable domain (rest looked up from reference TRBV18 and TRBJ2-3): NAGVMQNPRHLVRRRGQEARLRCSPMKGHSHVYWYRQLPEEGLKFMVYLQKENIIDESGMPKERFSAEFPKEGPSILRIQQVVRGDSAAYFCASSPFSGNTDTQYFGPGTRLTVL.